Below, one T cell receptor beta chain is given with its context. This sample stems from a study of CD8+ T cells in alopecia areata. J was trimmed by 6 bases and V by 5 bases; bases with no gene match: 13. The CDR3 covers 16 residues. Germline CDR1 LGHNT, CDR2 FRNRAP. The authors extracted RNA and reverse transcribed it into cDNA as the sequencing template. The method was immunoSEQ multiplex PCR; TCRdb's version includes in-frame clones alone and lacks a portion of them. This sample has tens of thousands of clones, with under 75% found just once. The receptor's source is a human donor with alopecia areata. Sequencing used CD8+ T cells sorted from blood, obtained at week 0. This chain links TRBV12-5 with TRBJ2-1; 7 positions match TRBD2. In DNA, the CDR3 is TGTGCTAGTGGTAACCCATCTAGCGGTGGTATCAATGAGCAGTTCTTC. Protein sequence: CASGNPSSGGINEQFF.